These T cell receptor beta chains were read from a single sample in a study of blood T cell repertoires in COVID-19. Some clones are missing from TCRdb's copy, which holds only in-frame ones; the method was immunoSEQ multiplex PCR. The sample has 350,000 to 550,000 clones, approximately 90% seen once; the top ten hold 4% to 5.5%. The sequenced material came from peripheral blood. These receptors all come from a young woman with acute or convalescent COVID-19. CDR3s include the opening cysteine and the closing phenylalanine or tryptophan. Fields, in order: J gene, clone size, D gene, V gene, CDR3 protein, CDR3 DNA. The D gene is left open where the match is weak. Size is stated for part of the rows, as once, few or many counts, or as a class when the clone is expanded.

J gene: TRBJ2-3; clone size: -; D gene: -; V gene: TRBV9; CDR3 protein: CASSESGATDTQYF; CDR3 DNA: TGTGCCAGCAGCGAATCAGGGGCCACAGATACGCAGTATTTT
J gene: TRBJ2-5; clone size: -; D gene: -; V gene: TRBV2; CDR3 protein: CASSLKERGTQYF; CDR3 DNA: TGTGCCAGCAGTCTTAAGGAACGAGGGACCCAGTACTTC
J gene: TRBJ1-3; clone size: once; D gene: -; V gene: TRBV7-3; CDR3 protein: CAATPLVGAIFGNTIYF; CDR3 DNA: TGTGCCGCCACCCCCCTTGTGGGGGCGATTTTTGGAAACACCATATATTTT
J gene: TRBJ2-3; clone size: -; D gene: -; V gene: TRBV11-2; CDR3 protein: CASSSDYPGTDTQYF; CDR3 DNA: TGTGCCAGCAGCTCGGACTATCCAGGCACAGATACGCAGTATTTT
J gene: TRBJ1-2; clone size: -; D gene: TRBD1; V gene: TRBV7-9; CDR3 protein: CASSRGQGIDYTF; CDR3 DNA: TGTGCCAGCAGCCGCGGACAGGGGATAGACTACACCTTC
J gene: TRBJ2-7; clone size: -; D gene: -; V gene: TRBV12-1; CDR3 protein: CASRPTLTFEGSYEQYF; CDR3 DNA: TGTGCCAGCAGACCAACCCTGACCTTCGAGGGTTCCTACGAGCAGTACTTC
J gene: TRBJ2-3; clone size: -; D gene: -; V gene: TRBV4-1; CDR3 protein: CASSNRGRVKVTDTQYF; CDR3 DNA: TGCGCCAGCAGCAACCGAGGGCGGGTGAAAGTAACAGATACGCAGTATTTT
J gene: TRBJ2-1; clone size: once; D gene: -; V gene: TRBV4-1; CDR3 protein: CASSPLPPPYMGHEQFF; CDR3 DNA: TGCGCCAGCAGCCCCCTACCCCCCCCGTACATGGGCCATGAGCAGTTCTTC
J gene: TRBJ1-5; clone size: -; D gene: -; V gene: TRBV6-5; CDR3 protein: CASRAQGRGQPQHF; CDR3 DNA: TGTGCCAGCAGAGCCCAGGGGAGAGGTCAGCCCCAGCATTTT
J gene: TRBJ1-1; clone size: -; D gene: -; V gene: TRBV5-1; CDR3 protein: CASMTTMNTEAFF; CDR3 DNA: TGCGCCAGTATGACTACTATGAACACTGAAGCTTTCTTT
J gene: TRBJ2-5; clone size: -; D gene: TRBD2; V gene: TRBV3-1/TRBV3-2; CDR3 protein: CASSQSVGRGGGGTQYF; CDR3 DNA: TGTGCCAGCAGCCAGTCGGTGGGACGGGGGGGCGGCGGGACCCAGTACTTC
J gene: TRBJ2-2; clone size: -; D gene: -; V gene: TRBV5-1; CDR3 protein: CASLQGNTGELFF; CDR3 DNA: TGCGCCAGTCTACAGGGGAACACCGGGGAGCTGTTTTTT
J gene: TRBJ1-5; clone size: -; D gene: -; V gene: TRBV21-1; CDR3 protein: CASSKVQQGFNQPQHF; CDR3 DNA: TGTGCCAGCAGCAAAGTTCAACAGGGATTCAATCAGCCCCAGCATTTT
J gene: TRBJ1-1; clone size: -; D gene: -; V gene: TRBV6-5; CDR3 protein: CASSYKEAFF; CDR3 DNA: TGTGCCAGCAGTTACAAGGAGGCTTTCTTT
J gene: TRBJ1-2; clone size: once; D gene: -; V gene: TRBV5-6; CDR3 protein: CASSPQWPKDGYTF; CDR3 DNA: TGTGCCAGCAGCCCACAGTGGCCGAAGGATGGCTACACCTTC
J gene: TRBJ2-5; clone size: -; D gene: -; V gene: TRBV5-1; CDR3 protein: CASSVQLLETQYF; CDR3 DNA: TGCGCCAGCAGCGTACAGCTTTTGGAGACCCAGTACTTC
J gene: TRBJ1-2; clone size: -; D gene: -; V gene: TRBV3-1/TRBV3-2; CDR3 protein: CASSQDRVGYTF; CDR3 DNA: TGTGCCAGCAGCCAAGATCGTGTTGGCTACACCTTC
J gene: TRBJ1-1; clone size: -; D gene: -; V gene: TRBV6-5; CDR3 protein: CASSLTARSEAFF; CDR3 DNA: TGTGCCAGCAGCCTTACTGCTCGCTCCGAAGCTTTCTTT
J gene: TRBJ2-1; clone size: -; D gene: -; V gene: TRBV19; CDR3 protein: CATVDYDDNEQFF; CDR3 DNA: TGTGCCACCGTAGACTACGACGACAATGAGCAGTTCTTC
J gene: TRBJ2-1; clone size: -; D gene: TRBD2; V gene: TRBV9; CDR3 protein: CASSVGGGTYNEQFF; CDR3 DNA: TGTGCCAGCAGCGTAGGCGGGGGAACTTACAATGAGCAGTTCTTC
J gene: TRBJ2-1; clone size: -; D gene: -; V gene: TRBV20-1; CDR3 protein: CSIQGYEQFF; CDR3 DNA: TGCAGTATACAGGGATATGAGCAGTTCTTC